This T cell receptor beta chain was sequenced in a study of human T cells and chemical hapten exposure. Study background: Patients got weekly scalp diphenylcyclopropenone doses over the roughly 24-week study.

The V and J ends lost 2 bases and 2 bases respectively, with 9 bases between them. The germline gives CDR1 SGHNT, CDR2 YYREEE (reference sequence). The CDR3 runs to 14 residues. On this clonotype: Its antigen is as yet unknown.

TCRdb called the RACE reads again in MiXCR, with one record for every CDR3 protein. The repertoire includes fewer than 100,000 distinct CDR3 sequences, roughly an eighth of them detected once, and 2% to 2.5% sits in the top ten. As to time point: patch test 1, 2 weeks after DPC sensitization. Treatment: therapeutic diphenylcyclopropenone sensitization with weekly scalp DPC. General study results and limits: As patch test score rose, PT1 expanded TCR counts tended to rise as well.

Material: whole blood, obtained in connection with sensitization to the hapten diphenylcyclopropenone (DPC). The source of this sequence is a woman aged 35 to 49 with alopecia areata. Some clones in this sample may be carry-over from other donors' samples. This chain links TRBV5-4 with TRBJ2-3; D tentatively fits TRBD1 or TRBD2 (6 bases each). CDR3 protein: CASSFTGATDTQYF. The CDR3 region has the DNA TGTGCCAGCAGCTTCACGGGGGCCACAGATACGCAGTATTTT.